These T cell receptor beta chains were read from a single sample in a study of cytomegalovirus exposure and HLA in healthy donors. Generated by immunoSEQ multiplex PCR, the TCRdb table keeps only in-frame clones and is missing some. Recorded here are about 72,000 clones; the top ten clones represent about 2.9%. The specimen sequenced was PBMCs. These receptors were taken from a man between 35 and 55 years old in good health and CMV-seronegative. The CDR3 runs from the conserved cysteine through the conserved F or W. A D gene is named only where the DNA matches it firmly.

CDR3	DNA	D	J	V
CASRERTAAGNTIYF	TGTGCCAGCAGAGAAAGGACAGCAGCTGGAAACACCATATATTTT	NA	TRBJ1-3	TRBV11-2
CASSRGTGGAGTEAFF	TGTGCCAGCAGCCGAGGGACAGGGGGCGCGGGCACTGAAGCTTTCTTT	TRBD1	TRBJ1-1	TRBV7-3
CASSLGVGGQPQHF	TGTGCCAGCAGCTTAGGCGTTGGTGGTCAGCCCCAGCATTTT	NA	TRBJ1-5	TRBV7-9
CASSQGSGTGNTIYF	TGTGCCAGCAGCCAGGGTTCAGGGACTGGAAACACCATATATTTT	NA	TRBJ1-3	TRBV14
CASSLGQGWEQYF	TGTGCCAGCAGCTTGGGACAGGGATGGGAGCAGTACTTC	TRBD1	TRBJ2-7	TRBV7-6
CASSERQGSYEQYF	TGTGCCAGCAGCGAAAGACAGGGGTCCTACGAGCAGTACTTC	TRBD1	TRBJ2-7	TRBV5-4
CASSLTGGGYTF	TGTGCCAGCAGTTTAACAGGGGGCGGCTACACCTTC	TRBD1	TRBJ1-2	TRBV28
CASSLRTSGGVLTVDTQYF	TGTGCCAGCAGCTTACGGACTAGCGGGGGGGTTCTAACGGTGGATACGCAGTATTTT	TRBD2	TRBJ2-3	TRBV7-8
CASSGPTGGVYEQYF	TGTGCCAGCAGTGGCCCGACAGGGGGTGTCTACGAGCAGTACTTC	TRBD1	TRBJ2-7	TRBV6-1
CASSYGAPGEKLFF	TGTGCCAGCAGTTACGGGGCGCCGGGTGAAAAACTGTTTTTT	NA	TRBJ1-4	TRBV6-5
CASSQDVQGAEEKLFF	TGCGCCAGCAGCCAAGATGTTCAGGGGGCAGAGGAAAAACTGTTTTTT	TRBD1	TRBJ1-4	TRBV4-1
CASSLGRGYNSPLHF	TGCGCCAGCAGCTTGGGCAGGGGATATAATTCACCCCTCCACTTT	NA	TRBJ1-6	TRBV5-1
CASSREGGFQETQYF	TGTGCCAGCAGTAGGGAGGGGGGGTTCCAAGAGACCCAGTACTTC	NA	TRBJ2-5	TRBV2
CASGGVSGVRDTQYF	TGTGCTAGTGGTGGGGTTAGCGGGGTCCGGGATACGCAGTATTTT	TRBD2	TRBJ2-3	TRBV12-5
CASITTGQPYTEAFF	TGTGCCAGCATCACAACGGGACAGCCTTACACTGAAGCTTTCTTT	TRBD1	TRBJ1-1	TRBV7-2
CASSPWDRGLETQYF	TGTGCCAGCTCACCTTGGGACAGGGGGCTAGAGACCCAGTACTTC	TRBD1	TRBJ2-5	TRBV18
CASSLSGTAKNEQFF	TGTGCCAGCAGTCTTAGCGGGACTGCTAAGAATGAGCAGTTCTTC	TRBD2	TRBJ2-1	TRBV6-1
CASSSGTGLYYGYTF	TGTGCCAGCAGCTCTGGGACAGGGCTATACTATGGCTACACCTTC	TRBD1	TRBJ1-2	TRBV13
CSASQQDEAFF	TGCAGTGCTTCACAACAGGATGAAGCTTTCTTT	NA	TRBJ1-1	TRBV20-1
CASSDSGTSGGNEQFF	TGTGCCAGCAGTGACTCGGGGACTAGCGGGGGCAATGAGCAGTTCTTC	TRBD2	TRBJ2-1	TRBV6-4
CASSLLWGTAGDSYEQYF	TGCGCCAGCAGCCTACTCTGGGGGACAGCGGGGGATTCCTACGAGCAGTACTTC	NA	TRBJ2-7	TRBV4-1
CASSSRQGANYGYTF	TGTGCCAGCAGCAGTCGACAGGGGGCGAACTATGGCTACACCTTC	TRBD1	TRBJ1-2	TRBV7-2
CASSDRGPYGYTF	TGTGCCAGCAGCGACAGGGGTCCCTATGGCTACACCTTC	TRBD1	TRBJ1-2	TRBV6-1
CASSSPGRPEQYF	TGTGCCAGCAGTTCCCCCGGCAGGCCGGAGCAGTACTTC	NA	TRBJ2-7	TRBV28
CASSQQGPDEKLFF	TGCGCCAGCAGCCAACAGGGTCCGGATGAAAAACTGTTTTTT	NA	TRBJ1-4	TRBV4-1
CASSATATGGQETQYF	TGTGCCAGCAGCGCCACAGCGACAGGGGGCCAAGAGACCCAGTACTTC	TRBD1	TRBJ2-5	TRBV9
CASSLIGTEAFF	TGTGCCAGCAGTCTCATCGGCACTGAAGCTTTCTTT	NA	TRBJ1-1	TRBV5-8
CASSSTYNEQFF	TGTGCCAGCAGCTCCACCTACAATGAGCAGTTCTTC	NA	TRBJ2-1	TRBV7-3
CASSFRPGQGTYEQYF	TGTGCCAGCAGCTTCCGACCGGGACAGGGCACGTACGAGCAGTACTTC	TRBD1	TRBJ2-7	TRBV7-2
CASYGGAAYEQYF	TGTGCCAGCTACGGGGGGGCCGCCTACGAGCAGTACTTC	TRBD2	TRBJ2-7	TRBV6-6
CASSRRLEAFF	TGTGCCAGTAGTAGGCGACTAGAAGCTTTCTTT	NA	TRBJ1-1	TRBV19
CAISDGNTEAFF	TGTGCCATCAGTGACGGTAACACTGAAGCTTTCTTT	NA	TRBJ1-1	TRBV10-3
CASSQTPGQGIYEQYF	TGCGCCAGCAGCCAAACACCGGGACAGGGGATCTACGAGCAGTACTTC	TRBD1	TRBJ2-7	TRBV4-1
CASNFELRGAEDTIYF	TGTGCCAGCAACTTTGAGTTGCGGGGGGCCGAAGACACCATATATTTT	NA	TRBJ1-3	TRBV11-3